This T cell receptor (beta chain) derives from a study of T cells in women clearing cervical HPV infection. J lost 1 base, V lost 4 bases, and 12 bases had no gene match. This CDR3 is 18 amino acids long. Germline V gives CDR1 SGDLS, CDR2 YYNGEE. Only in-frame clones appear in the TCRdb table, and some are missing; sequencing was by immunoSEQ multiplex PCR. The sample totals approximately 17,000 clones. Whole-study findings and limits: T-cell numbers per sample were unknown and may explain richness differences.

Comments on this clone: What it binds is not known. The CDR3 end is not reached by the read, which stops 3 residues before it; the germline J gene fills it in.

The genes are TRBV9 and TRBJ2-2; 8 bases line up with TRBD2. Sequencing was done on a sample of blood buffy coat. This clonotype originated in a woman between 18 and 70 years old with a cervical HPV16 infection that either progressed to CIN3+ or cleared (not recorded which). Incomplete CDR3 DNA: TGTGCCAGCAGCCCCCGGGGGGGACTGTGGAAGAACACCGGGGAG. It specifies CASSPRGGLWKNTGE. The entire CDR3 protein reads CASSPRGGLWKNTGELFF.